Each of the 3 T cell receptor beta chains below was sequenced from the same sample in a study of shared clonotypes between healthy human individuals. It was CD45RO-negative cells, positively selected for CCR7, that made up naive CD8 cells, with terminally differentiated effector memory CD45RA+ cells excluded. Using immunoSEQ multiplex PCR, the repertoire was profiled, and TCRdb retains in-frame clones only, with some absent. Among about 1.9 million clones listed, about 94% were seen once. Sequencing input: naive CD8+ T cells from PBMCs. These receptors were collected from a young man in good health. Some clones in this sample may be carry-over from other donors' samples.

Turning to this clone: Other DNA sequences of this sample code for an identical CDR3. CDR3: CASSQEGFTEAFF. CDR3 nucleotides: TGTGCCAGCAGCCAGGAGGGCTTCACTGAAGCTTTCTTT. The chain recombines TRBV14 with TRBJ1-1; unclear D gene. The V end was cut by 3 bases, the J end by 4 bases, with 9 bases between. Germline V gene data show CDR1 as SGHDN and CDR2 as FVKESK. CDR3 length: 13 amino acids.

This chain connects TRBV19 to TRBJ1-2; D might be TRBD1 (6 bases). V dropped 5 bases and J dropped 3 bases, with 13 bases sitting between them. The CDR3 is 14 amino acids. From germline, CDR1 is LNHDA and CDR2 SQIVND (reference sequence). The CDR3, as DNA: TGTGCCAGTAGTTCGGGGGCCGCCTACTATGGCTACACCTTC. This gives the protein CASSSGAAYYGYTF. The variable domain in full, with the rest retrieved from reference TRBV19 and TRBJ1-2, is DGGITQSPKYLFRKEGQNVTLSCEQNLNHDAMYWYRQDPGQGLRLIYYSQIVNDFQKGDIAEGYSVSREKKESFPLTVTSAQKNPTAFYLCASSSGAAYYGYTFGSGTRLTVV.

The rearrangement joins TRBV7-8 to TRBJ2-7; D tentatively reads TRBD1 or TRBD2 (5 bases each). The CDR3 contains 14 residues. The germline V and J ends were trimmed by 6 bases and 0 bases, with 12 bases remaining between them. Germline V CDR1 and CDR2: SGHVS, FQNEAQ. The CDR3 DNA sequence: TGTGCCAGCAGAGGCCGGGACGGCTCCTACGAGCAGTACTTC. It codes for CASRGRDGSYEQYF.